A selection of T cell receptor beta chains follows, all from one sample in a study of T cell responses to AZD1222 COVID-19 vaccine. The table came from immunoSEQ multiplex PCR; TCRdb's copy has only in-frame clones and leaves some out. Of roughly 80,000 clones listed, more than 90% are singletons. The material sequenced was peripheral blood, taken on day 0 of AZD1222 vaccination. The receptors shown here come from an adult in good health. Each CDR3 is given with its conserved first and last residue. Each record gives: D gene, clone size, J gene, V gene, CDR3 DNA, CDR3 protein. A D gene is named only where the DNA matches it firmly. The size entry is marked missing in some rows and otherwise reads once, few, many or a size class.

D: -; size: once; J: TRBJ2-1; V: TRBV6-6; DNA: TGTGCCAGCAGTTACTCGGGCCGTTTAGATGAGCAGTTCTTC; CDR3: CASSYSGRLDEQFF
D: -; size: -; J: TRBJ2-1; V: TRBV7-6; DNA: TGTGCCAGCAGCTCTCCCTCCCGGACCAGCTCCTACAATGAGCAGTTCTTC; CDR3: CASSSPSRTSSYNEQFF
D: TRBD1; size: -; J: TRBJ2-1; V: TRBV3-1/TRBV3-2; DNA: TGTGCCAGCAGCCAAGCCGGGACAGGGGTGGGTGAGCAGTTCTTC; CDR3: CASSQAGTGVGEQFF
D: TRBD1; size: -; J: TRBJ1-4; V: TRBV9; DNA: TGTGCCAGCAGCGTGAAGGTCCCCCCCGCAACAGGGGTGAGGGAAAAACTGTTTTTT; CDR3: CASSVKVPPATGVREKLFF
D: TRBD1; size: -; J: TRBJ2-7; V: TRBV6-8; DNA: TGTGCCAGCAAAACAGGGGGCTCCTACGAGCAGTACTTC; CDR3: CASKTGGSYEQYF
D: -; size: -; J: TRBJ1-3; V: TRBV19; DNA: TGTGCCAGTCAGGGGTCCTCTGGAAACACCATATATTTT; CDR3: CASQGSSGNTIYF
D: TRBD2; size: -; J: TRBJ2-7; V: TRBV6-5; DNA: TGTGCCAGCAGTCCCGGGGGGTGGGGCTACGAGCAGTACTTC; CDR3: CASSPGGWGYEQYF
D: -; size: once; J: TRBJ1-1; V: TRBV6-1; DNA: TGTGCCAGCAGTGAATCGTCGTCGCAGGGATATACGAACACTGAAGCTTTCTTT; CDR3: CASSESSSQGYTNTEAFF
D: -; size: -; J: TRBJ2-1; V: TRBV7-9; DNA: TGTGCCAGCAGCTTAGATGGGGGGCCCTACAATGAGCAGTTCTTC; CDR3: CASSLDGGPYNEQFF
D: -; size: -; J: TRBJ1-2; V: TRBV9; DNA: TGTGCCAGCAGCGTGGGGACGGGTAACTATGGCTACACCTTC; CDR3: CASSVGTGNYGYTF
D: TRBD1; size: -; J: TRBJ1-4; V: TRBV18; DNA: TGTGCCAGCTCACCAGGGACAGGGAACGAAAAACTGTTTTTT; CDR3: CASSPGTGNEKLFF
D: TRBD2; size: -; J: TRBJ2-1; V: TRBV4-2; DNA: TGTGCCAGCGGTAGCGGGAGGGCCGGCTACAATGAGCAGTTCTTC; CDR3: CASGSGRAGYNEQFF
D: TRBD1; size: -; J: TRBJ2-7; V: TRBV6-5; DNA: TGTGCCAGCAGTTACTCAGGGACAGTGAGCTACGAGCAGTACTTC; CDR3: CASSYSGTVSYEQYF
D: -; size: -; J: TRBJ1-4; V: TRBV30; DNA: TGTGCCTGGAGTGTAGCTCATGAAAAACTGTTTTTT; CDR3: CAWSVAHEKLFF
D: -; size: -; J: TRBJ2-7; V: TRBV9; DNA: TGTGCCAGCAGCTCCGACCGCATATCCTACGAGCAGTACTTC; CDR3: CASSSDRISYEQYF
D: TRBD2; size: -; J: TRBJ2-3; V: TRBV7-2; DNA: TGTGCCAGCAGCCAAGCGGGAGCCGATACGCAGTATTTT; CDR3: CASSQAGADTQYF
D: -; size: -; J: TRBJ1-1; V: TRBV10-2; DNA: TGCGCCAGCAGTGAAATGGACACCGATGAAGCTTTCTTT; CDR3: CASSEMDTDEAFF
D: -; size: once; J: TRBJ1-2; V: TRBV29-1; DNA: TGCAGCGCGATATTACAGGGTAGTGGCTATGGCTACACCTTC; CDR3: CSAILQGSGYGYTF
D: -; size: -; J: TRBJ1-5; V: TRBV27; DNA: TGTGCCAGCAGTTTATCGTGGGGAGTCGATCAGCCCCAGCATTTT; CDR3: CASSLSWGVDQPQHF
D: -; size: -; J: TRBJ2-5; V: TRBV30; DNA: TGTGCCTGGGGTCGAGGCGGGCAAGAGACCCAGTACTTC; CDR3: CAWGRGGQETQYF
D: TRBD2; size: -; J: TRBJ2-2; V: TRBV9; DNA: TGTGCCAGCAGTTGGGCGGGAGGGGACACCGGGGAGCTGTTTTTT; CDR3: CASSWAGGDTGELFF
D: -; size: -; J: TRBJ1-5; V: TRBV7-8; DNA: TGTGCCAGCAGCTTAGAGGGGTCGGGACCCGACCAGCCCCAGCATTTT; CDR3: CASSLEGSGPDQPQHF
D: TRBD1; size: -; J: TRBJ1-2; V: TRBV6-2/TRBV6-3; DNA: TGTGCCAGCAGTTACGCCAAAGGAGATCAGGGGACAGGTGGTGGCTACACCTTC; CDR3: CASSYAKGDQGTGGGYTF
D: -; size: -; J: TRBJ1-5; V: TRBV18; DNA: TGTGCCAGCTCACGGTCTCAGGGAAAGGGCCAGCCCCAGCATTTT; CDR3: CASSRSQGKGQPQHF
D: TRBD1; size: -; J: TRBJ1-2; V: TRBV4-2; DNA: TGTGCCAGCAGCCAGCCGGGACAGGGGGTAAATGGCTACACCTTC; CDR3: CASSQPGQGVNGYTF
D: TRBD2; size: -; J: TRBJ2-7; V: TRBV7-6; DNA: TGTGCCAGCAGCTTAGCTGGTGCTAGCGGGAGTGGGTACGAGCAGTACTTC; CDR3: CASSLAGASGSGYEQYF
D: TRBD1; size: -; J: TRBJ1-2; V: TRBV9; DNA: TGTGCCAGCAGCCCCGGACAGGGAGTGAGGAACCATGGCTACACCTTC; CDR3: CASSPGQGVRNHGYTF
D: TRBD1; size: -; J: TRBJ1-2; V: TRBV7-9; DNA: TGTGCCAGCAGCTTAGGGTACGGGACAGGATATGGCTACACCTTC; CDR3: CASSLGYGTGYGYTF
D: -; size: few; J: TRBJ2-3; V: TRBV6-4; DNA: TGTGCCAGCAGTGTGAGCGATGGGGCGGGAGATACGCAGTATTTT; CDR3: CASSVSDGAGDTQYF
D: -; size: -; J: TRBJ2-5; V: TRBV28; DNA: TGTGCCAGCAGCTCACAGGTGGTCCAAGAGACCCAGTACTTC; CDR3: CASSSQVVQETQYF
D: TRBD1; size: -; J: TRBJ1-4; V: TRBV9; DNA: TGTGCCAGCAGCGAAGGACAGGGAGGAGAAAAACTGTTTTTT; CDR3: CASSEGQGGEKLFF
D: -; size: -; J: TRBJ1-2; V: TRBV12-5; DNA: TGTGCTAGTGGGCCCCCCCCGGGACAATATGGCTACACCTTC; CDR3: CASGPPPGQYGYTF
D: -; size: few; J: TRBJ2-3; V: TRBV24-1; DNA: TGTGCCACCAGTGATCCGACCAGGGGTAGCACAGATACGCAGTATTTT; CDR3: CATSDPTRGSTDTQYF
D: -; size: -; J: TRBJ1-2; V: TRBV12-3/TRBV12-4; DNA: TGTGCCAGCAGTATCAGGGGTTCCTATGGCTACACCTTC; CDR3: CASSIRGSYGYTF
D: -; size: -; J: TRBJ2-3; V: TRBV5-4; DNA: TGTGCCAGCAGCTCGTATAATACGCAGTATTTT; CDR3: CASSSYNTQYF
D: -; size: few; J: TRBJ2-5; V: TRBV6-5; DNA: TGTGCCGCTAAGTCTGCAGGGGTGGAAGAGACCCAGTACTTC; CDR3: CAAKSAGVEETQYF
D: TRBD1; size: -; J: TRBJ1-1; V: TRBV10-3; DNA: TGTGCCATCAGCGAGACCGACAGGGCAGGGGGCACTGAAGCTTTCTTT; CDR3: CAISETDRAGGTEAFF
D: -; size: -; J: TRBJ2-1; V: TRBV7-6; DNA: TGTGCCAGCAGCTTAAGTTCCGGGAGTACGGGTGAGCAGTTCTTC; CDR3: CASSLSSGSTGEQFF
D: TRBD1; size: -; J: TRBJ2-1; V: TRBV7-6; DNA: TGTGCCAGCAGCTCCCAAACTACCGGGACAGGGTACAATGAGCAGTTCTTC; CDR3: CASSSQTTGTGYNEQFF
D: -; size: -; J: TRBJ2-2; V: TRBV7-7; DNA: TGTGCCAGCAGCGACTCAGGGGAAACCGGGGAGCTGTTTTTT; CDR3: CASSDSGETGELFF
D: -; size: -; J: TRBJ2-7; V: TRBV4-3; DNA: TGCGCCAGCAGCCAATCGGGTGGCTACGAGCAGTACTTC; CDR3: CASSQSGGYEQYF
D: -; size: -; J: TRBJ1-1; V: TRBV19; DNA: TGTGCCAGTAGTATGGGAAATATGAACACTGAAGCTTTCTTT; CDR3: CASSMGNMNTEAFF
D: -; size: -; J: TRBJ2-3; V: TRBV9; DNA: TGTGCCAGCAGCCCCCCAGTGGCAGATACGCAGTATTTT; CDR3: CASSPPVADTQYF
D: -; size: once; J: TRBJ2-2; V: TRBV11-3; DNA: TGTGCCAGCAGCCTATTTAGCTTACGGGAGCTGTTTTTT; CDR3: CASSLFSLRELFF
D: -; size: -; J: TRBJ2-7; V: TRBV3-1/TRBV3-2; DNA: TGTGCCAGCAGCCAAGCCCCCCCGGAGCAGTACTTC; CDR3: CASSQAPPEQYF
D: -; size: once; J: TRBJ1-1; V: TRBV25-1; DNA: TGTGCCAGCATCGACACTTCGAACACTGAAGCTTTCTTT; CDR3: CASIDTSNTEAFF
D: -; size: -; J: TRBJ2-2; V: TRBV7-9; DNA: TGTGCCAGCAGCTCTGCCCGAGGACGTCTATCTGAGACCGGGGAGCTGTTTTTT; CDR3: CASSSARGRLSETGELFF
D: -; size: -; J: TRBJ2-3; V: TRBV11-1; DNA: TGTGCCAGCAGCCCTCGTTTGGACACAGATACGCAGTATTTT; CDR3: CASSPRLDTDTQYF
D: -; size: -; J: TRBJ1-5; V: TRBV2; DNA: TGTGCCAGCAGTGATGGGGGGACCAACAGTCAGCCCCAGCATTTT; CDR3: CASSDGGTNSQPQHF
D: -; size: -; J: TRBJ1-3; V: TRBV30; DNA: TGTGCCTGGAAGGGGAACTCTGGAAACACCATATATTTT; CDR3: CAWKGNSGNTIYF
D: -; size: -; J: TRBJ1-4; V: TRBV11-3; DNA: TGTGCCAGCAGTCTCGGGGGAGCTAATGAAAAACTGTTTTTT; CDR3: CASSLGGANEKLFF
D: -; size: -; J: TRBJ1-5; V: TRBV7-2; DNA: TGTGCCAGCAGCTTACAATCCTCCAACAATCAGCCCCAGCATTTT; CDR3: CASSLQSSNNQPQHF
D: -; size: -; J: TRBJ2-3; V: TRBV30; DNA: TGTGCCTGGAAACGTAGCACAGATACGCAGTATTTT; CDR3: CAWKRSTDTQYF
D: -; size: -; J: TRBJ2-3; V: TRBV30; DNA: TGTGCCTGGAGTTCCTACCCCGGGAAAACAGATACGCAGTATTTT; CDR3: CAWSSYPGKTDTQYF
D: -; size: -; J: TRBJ2-7; V: TRBV30; DNA: TGTGCCTGGAGGCCGCGCATCGCCTCCTACGAGCAGTACTTC; CDR3: CAWRPRIASYEQYF
D: -; size: -; J: TRBJ1-2; V: TRBV5-1; DNA: TGCGCCAGCAGCGGAACCTCCAGGAGAGGCGGCTACACCTTC; CDR3: CASSGTSRRGGYTF
D: -; size: once; J: TRBJ1-2; V: TRBV29-1; DNA: TGCAGCGTTGAAGTTGGGTCGGGGGAGGTTGGCTACACCTTC; CDR3: CSVEVGSGEVGYTF
D: -; size: -; J: TRBJ1-1; V: TRBV3-1/TRBV3-2; DNA: TGTGCCAGCAGCCAAGGTTACGGACAGGAAGCTTTCTTT; CDR3: CASSQGYGQEAFF